What follows describes a single T cell receptor beta chain. This sample stems from a study of OX40 agonist ivuxolimab in advanced cancers. About the study: Males comprised about 84% of the group, whose mean age was approximately 60 years (range about 20 to 90).

The repertoire was sequenced with immunoSEQ multiplex PCR; TCRdb's copy has only in-frame clones and lacks some. The profile shows over 20,000 clones, roughly 88% of them singletons. V was trimmed by 4 bases and J by 2 bases, leaving 18 bases between them. CDR1 is MNHEY, CDR2 SMNVEV, per germline (reference sequence). This CDR3 comprises 16 residues. The sequencing here drew on CD4+ or CD8+ T cells sorted from blood, taken in a trial of the OX40 agonist ivuxolimab. The sequence came from an adult with an advanced solid tumor such as melanoma, head and neck, liver or kidney cancer. The chain carries TRBV27 and TRBJ2-7, with D perhaps TRBD2 (5 bases). The CDR3 bases are TGTGCCAGCAGTTCTTCTTGGGGAGAGACCCCCTACGAGCAGTACTTC. As protein: CASSSSWGETPYEQYF.